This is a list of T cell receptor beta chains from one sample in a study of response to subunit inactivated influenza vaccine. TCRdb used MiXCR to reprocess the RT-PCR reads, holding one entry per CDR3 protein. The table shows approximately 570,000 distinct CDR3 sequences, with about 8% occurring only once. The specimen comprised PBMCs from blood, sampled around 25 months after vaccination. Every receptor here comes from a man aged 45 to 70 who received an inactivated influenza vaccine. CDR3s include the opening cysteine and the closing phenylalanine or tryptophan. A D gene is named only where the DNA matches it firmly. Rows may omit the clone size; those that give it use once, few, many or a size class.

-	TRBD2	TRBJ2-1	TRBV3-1	TGTGCCAGCAGCCCAAGACTAGCGGGGGCTTTGGATGAGCAGTTCTTC	CASSPRLAGALDEQFF
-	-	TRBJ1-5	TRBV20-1	TGCAGTGCTAGACAGGCTCCGGGATTCCCCCAGCATTTT	CSARQAPGFPQHF
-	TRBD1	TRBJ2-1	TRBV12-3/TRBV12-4	TGTGCCAGCAACCGGGACAGGGGGCCGGATGAGCAGTTCTTC	CASNRDRGPDEQFF
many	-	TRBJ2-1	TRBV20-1	TGCAGTGGATTCGGTAGTAATGAGCAGTTCTTC	CSGFGSNEQFF
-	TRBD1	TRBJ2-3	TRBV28	TGTGCCAGCAGTTCCCCCGGGACAGCCCTGGGTACGCAGTATTTT	CASSSPGTALGTQYF
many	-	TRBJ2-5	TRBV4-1	TGCGCCAGCAGCCAAAGGCTCCTAGAGACCCAGTACTTC	CASSQRLLETQYF
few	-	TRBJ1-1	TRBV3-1	TGTGCCAGCAGCCAAGAAGCGGTTCAAGACACTGAAGCTTTCTTT	CASSQEAVQDTEAFF
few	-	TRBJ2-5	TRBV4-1	TGCGCCAGCAGCCAAAGGACACTTCAAGAGACCCAGTACTTC	CASSQRTLQETQYF
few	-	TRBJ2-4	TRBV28	TGTGCCAGCAAGAATAACCTAGCCAAAAACATTCAGTACTTC	CASKNNLAKNIQYF
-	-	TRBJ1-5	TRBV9	TGTGCCAGCAGCCCGTGGGGGGGCGAGAATCAGCCCCAGCATTTT	CASSPWGGENQPQHF
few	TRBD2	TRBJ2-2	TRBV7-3	TGTGCCAGCAGTAGCGGGAGGGCAAGTACCGGGGAGCTGTTTTTT	CASSSGRASTGELFF
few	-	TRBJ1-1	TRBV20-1	TGCAGTGCTGGGGACTTACTGAACACTGAAGCTTTCTTT	CSAGDLLNTEAFF
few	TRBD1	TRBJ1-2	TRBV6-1	TGTGCCAGCAGTGAGACAGGGACGGATGGCTACACCTTC	CASSETGTDGYTF
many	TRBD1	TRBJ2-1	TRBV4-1	TGCGCCAGCAGTCGAACTCCGGGACAGGGAGTATACAATGAGCAGTTCTTC	CASSRTPGQGVYNEQFF
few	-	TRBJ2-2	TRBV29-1	TGCAGCGTTGAACACAATAGCAGGGAGCTGTTTTTT	CSVEHNSRELFF
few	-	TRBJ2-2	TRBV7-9	-	CASSLSAAAPGSCFF
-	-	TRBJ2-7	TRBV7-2	TGTGCCAGCAGCTTAGCGCGGGGCCCTTCCGAGCAGTACTTC	CASSLARGPSEQYF
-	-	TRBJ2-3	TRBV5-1	TGCGCCAGCAGCTTGGCCGGGACATACACAGATACGCAGTATTTT	CASSLAGTYTDTQYF
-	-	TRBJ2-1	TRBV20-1	TGCAGTGCTAACGACGAGAAGCGGTACTACAATGAGCAGTTCTTC	CSANDEKRYYNEQFF
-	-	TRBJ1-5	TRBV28	TGTGCCAGCAGCTTAACGTCCGGGACGGATAATCAGCCCCAGCATTTT	CASSLTSGTDNQPQHF
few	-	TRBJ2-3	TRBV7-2	TGTGCCAGCAGTAACTCGGATACGCAGTATTTT	CASSNSDTQYF
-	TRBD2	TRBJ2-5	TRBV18	TGTGCCAGCTCACCACCCGGACTAGCGGGAGCCCAGTACTTC	CASSPPGLAGAQYF
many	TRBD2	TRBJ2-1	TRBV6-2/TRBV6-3	TGTGCCAGCAGTTATTTTCCCGGGACTAGCGGGGGGGCCTACAATGAGCAGTTCTTC	CASSYFPGTSGGAYNEQFF
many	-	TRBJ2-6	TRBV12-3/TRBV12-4	TGTGCCAGCACCATCCAGGGTGTTGGGGCCAACGTCCTGACTTTC	CASTIQGVGANVLTF
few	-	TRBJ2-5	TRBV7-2	TGTGCCAGCAGCTTAACCCCAGGACGGGCCCAAGAGACCCAGTACTTC	CASSLTPGRAQETQYF
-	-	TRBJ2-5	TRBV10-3	TGTGCCATCAGTGCTCCTTCAGGGTCTGGGGAGACCCAGTACTTC	CAISAPSGSGETQYF
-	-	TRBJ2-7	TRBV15	TGTGCCACCAGCAGAGTTCTGGCATTGGAGCAGTACTTC	CATSRVLALEQYF
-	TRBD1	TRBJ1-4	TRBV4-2	TGTGCCAGCAGCCGGTCCGGACAGGCGATTAATGAAAAACTGTTTTTT	CASSRSGQAINEKLFF
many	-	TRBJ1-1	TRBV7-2	TGTGCCAGCAGCTTAGGGTGGGTCGACAACACTGAAGCTTTCTTT	CASSLGWVDNTEAFF
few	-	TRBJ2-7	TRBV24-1	TGTGCCACCAGTGATCCGGGACGGAGCTACGAGCAGTACTTC	CATSDPGRSYEQYF
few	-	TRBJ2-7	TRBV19	TGTGCCAGTAGTATTGGGTCTCTGCCTTACGAGCAGTACTTC	CASSIGSLPYEQYF
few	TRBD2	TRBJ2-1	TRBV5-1	TGCGCCAGCAGCTTGGTGGTCGGGGGACTAGCGGACAATGAGCAGTTCTTC	CASSLVVGGLADNEQFF
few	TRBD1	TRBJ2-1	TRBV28	TGTGCCAGCAGCCCTTCCGGGACAGGGTTCAATGAGCAGTTCTTC	CASSPSGTGFNEQFF
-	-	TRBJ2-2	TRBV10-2	TGCGCCAGCAGTGAGTTTTCCAGCAACACCGGGGAGCTGTTTTTT	CASSEFSSNTGELFF